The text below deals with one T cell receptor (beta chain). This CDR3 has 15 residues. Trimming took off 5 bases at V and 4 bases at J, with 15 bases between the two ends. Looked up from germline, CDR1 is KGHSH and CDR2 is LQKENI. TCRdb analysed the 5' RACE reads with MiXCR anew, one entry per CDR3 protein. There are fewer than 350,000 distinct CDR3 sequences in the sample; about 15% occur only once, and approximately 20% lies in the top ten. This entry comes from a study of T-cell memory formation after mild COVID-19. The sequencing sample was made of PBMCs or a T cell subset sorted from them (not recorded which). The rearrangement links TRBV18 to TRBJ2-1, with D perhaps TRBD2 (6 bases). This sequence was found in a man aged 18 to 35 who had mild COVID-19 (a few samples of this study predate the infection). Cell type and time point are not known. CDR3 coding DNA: TGTGCCAGCTCAAGCCGGGGCGGGGCTTACAATGAGCAGTTCTTC. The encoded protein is CASSSRGGAYNEQFF. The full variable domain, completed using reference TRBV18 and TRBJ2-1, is NAGVMQNPRHLVRRRGQEARLRCSPMKGHSHVYWYRQLPEEGLKFMVYLQKENIIDESGMPKERFSAEFPKEGPSILRIQQVVRGDSAAYFCASSSRGGAYNEQFFGPGTRLTVL.